This T cell receptor beta chain was retrieved from a study of CD8 T cells in Susac syndrome. Study results and limitations: The authors acknowledged that their TCR sequencing and HLA analysis involved a relatively small number of individuals.

On this clonotype itself: Its antigen is not identified.

CDR1 and CDR2 (germline): SGHRS, YFSETQ. J lost 5 bases, V lost 4 bases, and 5 bases had no gene match. The CDR3 has 14 residues. CD8+ and CD4+ T cells from blood underwent TCR beta sequencing. The TEMRA cells underwent FACS enrichment, while the CD8+ and CD4+ T cells underwent negative isolation. An amount of RNA that ranged from roughly 0.5 to 1 ug was reverse transcribed with random hexamers. Amplification of TCR beta CDR3 across 54 Vbeta and 13 Jbeta was performed with immunoSEQ multiplex PCR. TCRdb independently ran MiXCR on the immunoSEQ multiplex PCR reads; one entry per CDR3 protein. Seen here are 50,000 or so distinct CDR3 sequences, approximately 93% observed once, and the top ten hold 0.4% to 0.55%.

Sequencing input: CD8+ T cells from PBMCs. This TCR was sampled from a human donor with multiple sclerosis. The chain is built from TRBV5-1 and TRBJ1-1; 10 positions agree with TRBD1. CDR3 DNA sequence: TGCGCCAGCAGCGACAGGGGGCAGGGGACTGAAGCTTTCTTT. Translating it yields CASSDRGQGTEAFF.